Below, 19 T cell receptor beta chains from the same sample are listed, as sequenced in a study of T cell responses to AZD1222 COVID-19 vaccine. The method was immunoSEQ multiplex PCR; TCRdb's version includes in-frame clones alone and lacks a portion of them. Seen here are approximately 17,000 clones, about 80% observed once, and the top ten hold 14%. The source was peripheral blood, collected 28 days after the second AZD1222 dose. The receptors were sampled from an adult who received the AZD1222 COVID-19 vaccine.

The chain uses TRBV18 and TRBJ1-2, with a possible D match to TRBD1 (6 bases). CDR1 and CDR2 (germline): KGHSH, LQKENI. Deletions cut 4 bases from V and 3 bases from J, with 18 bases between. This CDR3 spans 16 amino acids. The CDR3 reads CASSHSGVLADYGYTF. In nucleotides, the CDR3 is TGTGCCAGCTCACACTCAGGGGTACTGGCGGACTATGGCTACACCTTC.

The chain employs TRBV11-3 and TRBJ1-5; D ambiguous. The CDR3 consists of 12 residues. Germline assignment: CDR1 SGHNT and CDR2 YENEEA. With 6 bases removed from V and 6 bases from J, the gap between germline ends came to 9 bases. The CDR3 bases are TGTGCCAGCAGAGGTTGGGTTCAGCCCCAGCATTTT. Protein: CASRGWVQPQHF.

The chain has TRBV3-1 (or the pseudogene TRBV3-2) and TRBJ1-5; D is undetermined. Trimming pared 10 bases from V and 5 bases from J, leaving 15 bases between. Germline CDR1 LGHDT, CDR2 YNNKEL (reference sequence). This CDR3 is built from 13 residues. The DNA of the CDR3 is TGTGCCACTTCCCCAAGTGGTGATCAGCCCCAGCATTTT. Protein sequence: CATSPSGDQPQHF.

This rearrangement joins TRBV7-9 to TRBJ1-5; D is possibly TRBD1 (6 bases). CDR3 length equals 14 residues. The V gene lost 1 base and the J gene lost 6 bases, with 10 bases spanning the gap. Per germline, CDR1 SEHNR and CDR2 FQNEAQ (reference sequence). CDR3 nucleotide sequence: TGTGCCAGCAGCTTAGAAGGGGGGTCTCAGCCCCAGCATTTT. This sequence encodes CASSLEGGSQPQHF.

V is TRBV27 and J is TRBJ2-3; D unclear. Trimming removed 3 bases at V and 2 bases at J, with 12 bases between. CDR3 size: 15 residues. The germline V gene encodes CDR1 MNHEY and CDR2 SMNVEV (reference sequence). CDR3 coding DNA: TGTGCCAGCAGTTTGGGCCCCTGGGCCACAGATACGCAGTATTTT. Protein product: CASSLGPWATDTQYF.

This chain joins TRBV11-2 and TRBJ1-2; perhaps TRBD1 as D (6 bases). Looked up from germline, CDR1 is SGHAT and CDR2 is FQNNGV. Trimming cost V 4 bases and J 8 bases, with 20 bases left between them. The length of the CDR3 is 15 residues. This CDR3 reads CASSSGEYRVGGYTF. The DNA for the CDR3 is TGTGCCAGCAGCTCGGGGGAATACAGGGTGGGCGGCTACACCTTC.

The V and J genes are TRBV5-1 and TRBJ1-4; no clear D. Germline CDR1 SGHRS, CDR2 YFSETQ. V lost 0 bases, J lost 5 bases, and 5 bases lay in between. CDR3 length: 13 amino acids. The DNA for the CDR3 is TGCGCCAGCAGCTTGGACGGAAATGAAAAACTGTTTTTT. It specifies CASSLDGNEKLFF. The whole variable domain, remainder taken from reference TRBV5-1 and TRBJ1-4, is KAGVTQTPRYLIKTRGQQVTLSCSPISGHRSVSWYQQTPGQGLQFLFEYFSETQRNKGNFPGRFSGRQFSNSRSEMNVSTLELGDSALYLCASSLDGNEKLFFGSGTQLSVL.

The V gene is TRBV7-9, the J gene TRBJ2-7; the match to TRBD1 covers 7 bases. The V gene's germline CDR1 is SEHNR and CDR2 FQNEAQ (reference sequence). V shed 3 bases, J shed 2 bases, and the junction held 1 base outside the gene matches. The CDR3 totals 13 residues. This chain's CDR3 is CASSFRGPYEQYF. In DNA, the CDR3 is TGTGCCAGCAGCTTTAGGGGGCCCTACGAGCAGTACTTC. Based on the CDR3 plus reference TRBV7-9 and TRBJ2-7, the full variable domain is DTGVSQNPRHKITKRGQNVTFRCDPISEHNRLYWYRQTLGQGPEFLTYFQNEAQLEKSRLLSDRFSAERPKGSFSTLEIQRTEQGDSAMYLCASSFRGPYEQYFGPGTRLTVT.

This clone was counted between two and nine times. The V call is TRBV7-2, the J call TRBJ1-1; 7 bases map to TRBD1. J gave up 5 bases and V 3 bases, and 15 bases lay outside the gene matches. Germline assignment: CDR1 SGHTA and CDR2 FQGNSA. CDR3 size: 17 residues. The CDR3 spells CASSLVPWGQLGTEAFF. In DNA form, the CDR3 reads TGTGCCAGCAGCTTGGTACCTTGGGGACAGTTGGGTACTGAAGCTTTCTTT.

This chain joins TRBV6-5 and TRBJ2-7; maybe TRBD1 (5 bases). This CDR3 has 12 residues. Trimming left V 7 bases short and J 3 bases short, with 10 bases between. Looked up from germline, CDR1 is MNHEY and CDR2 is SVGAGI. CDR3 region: CASTAGLYEQYF. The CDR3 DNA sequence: TGTGCCAGCACGGCAGGGCTCTACGAGCAGTACTTC.

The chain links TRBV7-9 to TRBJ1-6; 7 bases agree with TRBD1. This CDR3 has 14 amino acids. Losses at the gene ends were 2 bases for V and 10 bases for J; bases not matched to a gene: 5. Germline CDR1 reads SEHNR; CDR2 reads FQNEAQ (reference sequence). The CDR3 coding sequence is TGTGCCAGCAGCTTAACAGGGGAAGTGTCACCCCTCCACTTT. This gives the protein CASSLTGEVSPLHF.

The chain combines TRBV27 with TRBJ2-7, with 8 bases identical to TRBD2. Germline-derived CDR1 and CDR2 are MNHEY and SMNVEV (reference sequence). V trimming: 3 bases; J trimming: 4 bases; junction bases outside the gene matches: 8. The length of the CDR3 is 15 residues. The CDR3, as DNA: TGTGCCAGCAGTTTTACCGGGGGGGTAGTATACGAGCAGTACTTC. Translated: CASSFTGGVVYEQYF.

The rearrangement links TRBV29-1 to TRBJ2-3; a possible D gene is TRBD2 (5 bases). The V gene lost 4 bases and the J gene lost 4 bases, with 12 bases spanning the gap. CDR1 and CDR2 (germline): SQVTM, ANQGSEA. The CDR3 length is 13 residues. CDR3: CSVGGRTPDTQYF. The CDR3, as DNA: TGCAGCGTTGGAGGACGGACTCCAGATACGCAGTATTTT.

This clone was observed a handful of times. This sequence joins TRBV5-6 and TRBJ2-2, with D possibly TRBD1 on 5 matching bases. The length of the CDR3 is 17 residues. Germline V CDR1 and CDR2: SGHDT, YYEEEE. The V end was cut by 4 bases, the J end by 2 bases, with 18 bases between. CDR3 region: CASSPFGQGKNTGELFF. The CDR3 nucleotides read TGTGCCAGCAGCCCGTTCGGGCAGGGCAAAAACACCGGGGAGCTGTTTTTT.

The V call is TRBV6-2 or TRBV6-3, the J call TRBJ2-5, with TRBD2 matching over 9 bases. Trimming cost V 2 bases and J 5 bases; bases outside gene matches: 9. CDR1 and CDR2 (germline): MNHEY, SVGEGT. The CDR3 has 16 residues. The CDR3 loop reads CASSYVAGGLLETQYF. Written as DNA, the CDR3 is TGTGCCAGCAGTTACGTCGCGGGGGGGCTTTTGGAGACCCAGTACTTC.

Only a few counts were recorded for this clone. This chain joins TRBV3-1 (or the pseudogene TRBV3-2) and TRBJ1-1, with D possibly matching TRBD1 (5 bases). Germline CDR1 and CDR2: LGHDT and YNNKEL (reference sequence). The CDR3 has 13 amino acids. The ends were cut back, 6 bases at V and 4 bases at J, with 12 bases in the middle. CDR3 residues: CASRGQGPTEAFF. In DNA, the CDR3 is TGTGCCAGCAGAGGCCAGGGACCCACTGAAGCTTTCTTT.

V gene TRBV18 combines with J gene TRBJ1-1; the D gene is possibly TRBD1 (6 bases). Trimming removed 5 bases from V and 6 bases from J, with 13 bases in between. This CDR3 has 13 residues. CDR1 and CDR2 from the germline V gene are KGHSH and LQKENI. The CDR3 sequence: CASSTGRWAEAFF. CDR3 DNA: TGTGCCAGCTCAACAGGGAGGTGGGCTGAAGCTTTCTTT.

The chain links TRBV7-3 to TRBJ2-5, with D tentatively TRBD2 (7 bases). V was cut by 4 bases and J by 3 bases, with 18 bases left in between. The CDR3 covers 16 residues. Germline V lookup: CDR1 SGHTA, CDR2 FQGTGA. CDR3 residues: CASSSGQTGGEETQYF. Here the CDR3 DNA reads TGTGCCAGCAGCTCTGGACAGACGGGAGGAGAAGAGACCCAGTACTTC.

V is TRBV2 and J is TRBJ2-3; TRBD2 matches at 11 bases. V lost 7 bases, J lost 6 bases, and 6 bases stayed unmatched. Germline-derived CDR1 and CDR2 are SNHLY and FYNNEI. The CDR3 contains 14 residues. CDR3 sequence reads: CASNLAGGKDTQYF. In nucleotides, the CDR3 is TGTGCCAGCAATCTAGCGGGGGGTAAGGATACGCAGTATTTT.